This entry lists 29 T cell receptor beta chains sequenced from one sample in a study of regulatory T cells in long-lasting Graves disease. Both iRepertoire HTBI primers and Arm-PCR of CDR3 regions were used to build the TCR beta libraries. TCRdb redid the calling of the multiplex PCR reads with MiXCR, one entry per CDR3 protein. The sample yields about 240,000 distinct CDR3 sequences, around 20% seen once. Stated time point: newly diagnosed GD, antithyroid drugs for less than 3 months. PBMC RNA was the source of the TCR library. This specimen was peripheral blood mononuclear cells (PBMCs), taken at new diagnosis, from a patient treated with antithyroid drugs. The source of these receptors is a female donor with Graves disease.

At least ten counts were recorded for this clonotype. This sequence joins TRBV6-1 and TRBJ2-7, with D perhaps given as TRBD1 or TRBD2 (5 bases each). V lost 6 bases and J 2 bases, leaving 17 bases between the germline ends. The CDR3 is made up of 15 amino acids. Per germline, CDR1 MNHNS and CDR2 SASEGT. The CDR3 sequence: CASRPDRDPTYEQYF. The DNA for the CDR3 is TGTGCCAGCAGACCCGACCGGGACCCTACCTACGAGCAGTACTTC.

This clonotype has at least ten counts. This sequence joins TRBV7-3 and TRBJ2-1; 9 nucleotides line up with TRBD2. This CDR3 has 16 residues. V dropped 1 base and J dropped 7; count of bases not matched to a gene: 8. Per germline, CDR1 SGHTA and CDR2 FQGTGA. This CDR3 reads CASSLKAGGGENEQFF. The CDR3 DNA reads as TGTGCCAGCAGCTTAAAGGCGGGAGGGGGGGAAAATGAGCAGTTCTTC.

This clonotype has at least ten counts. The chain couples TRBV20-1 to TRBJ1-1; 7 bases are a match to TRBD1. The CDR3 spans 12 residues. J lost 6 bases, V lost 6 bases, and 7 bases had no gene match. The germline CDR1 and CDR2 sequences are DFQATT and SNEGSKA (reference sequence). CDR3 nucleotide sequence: TGCAGTGCCGCAGGGGGGCGGCCTGAAGCTTTCTTT. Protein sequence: CSAAGGRPEAFF.

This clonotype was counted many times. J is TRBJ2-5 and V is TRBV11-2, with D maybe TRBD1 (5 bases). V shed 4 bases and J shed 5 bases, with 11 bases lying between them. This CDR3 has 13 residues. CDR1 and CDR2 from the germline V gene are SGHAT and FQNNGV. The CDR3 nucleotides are TGTGCCAGCAGCTCAGGGTTCCTGGAGACCCAGTACTTC. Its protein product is CASSSGFLETQYF.

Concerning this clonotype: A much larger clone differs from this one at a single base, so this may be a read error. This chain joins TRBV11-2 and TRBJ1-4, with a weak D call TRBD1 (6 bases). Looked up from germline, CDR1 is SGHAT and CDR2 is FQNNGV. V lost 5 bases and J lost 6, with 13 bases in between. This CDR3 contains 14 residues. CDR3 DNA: TGTGCCAGCAGCCTCCACAGGGAAGATGAAAAACTGTTTTTT. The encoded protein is CASSLHREDEKLFF. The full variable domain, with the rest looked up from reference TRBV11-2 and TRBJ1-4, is EAGVAQSPRYKIIEKRQSVAFWCNPISGHATLYWYQQILGQGPKLLIQFQNNGVVDDSQLPKDRFSAERLKGVDSTLKIQPAKLEDSAVYLCASSLHREDEKLFFGSGTQLSVL.

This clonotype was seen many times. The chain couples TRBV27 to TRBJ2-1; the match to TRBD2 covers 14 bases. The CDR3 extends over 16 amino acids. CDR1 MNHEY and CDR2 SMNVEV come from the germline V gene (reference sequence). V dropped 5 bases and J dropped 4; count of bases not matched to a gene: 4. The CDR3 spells CASSPRTSGGYNEQFF. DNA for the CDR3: TGTGCCAGCAGTCCCCGGACTAGCGGGGGGTACAATGAGCAGTTCTTC.

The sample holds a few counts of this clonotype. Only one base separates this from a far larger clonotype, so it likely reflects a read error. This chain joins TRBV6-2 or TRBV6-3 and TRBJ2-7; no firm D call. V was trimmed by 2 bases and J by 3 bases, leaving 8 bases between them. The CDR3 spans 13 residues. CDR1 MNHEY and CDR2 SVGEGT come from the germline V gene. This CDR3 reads CASSYDTGYEQYF. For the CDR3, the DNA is TGTGCCAGCAGTTACGACACGGGCTACGAGCAGTACTTC.

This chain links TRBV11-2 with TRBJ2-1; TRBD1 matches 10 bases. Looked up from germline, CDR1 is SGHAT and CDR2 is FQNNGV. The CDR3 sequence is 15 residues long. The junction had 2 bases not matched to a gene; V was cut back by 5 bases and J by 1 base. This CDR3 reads CASSVDRGSYNEQFF. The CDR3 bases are TGTGCCAGCAGCGTGGACAGGGGGTCCTACAATGAGCAGTTCTTC.

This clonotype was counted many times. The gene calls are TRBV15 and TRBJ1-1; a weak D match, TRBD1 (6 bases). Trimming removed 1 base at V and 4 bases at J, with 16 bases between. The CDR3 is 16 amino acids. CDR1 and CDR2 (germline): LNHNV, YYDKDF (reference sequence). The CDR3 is CATSRGQDRWGTEAFF. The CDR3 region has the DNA TGTGCCACCAGCAGAGGACAAGACAGGTGGGGCACTGAAGCTTTCTTT.

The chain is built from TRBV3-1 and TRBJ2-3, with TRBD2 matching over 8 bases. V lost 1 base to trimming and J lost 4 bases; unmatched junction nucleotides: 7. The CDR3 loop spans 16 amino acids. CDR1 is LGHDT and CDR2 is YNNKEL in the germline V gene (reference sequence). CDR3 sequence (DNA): TGTGCCAGCAGCCAAGGGTCTAGCGGGCACGCAGATACGCAGTATTTT. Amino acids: CASSQGSSGHADTQYF.

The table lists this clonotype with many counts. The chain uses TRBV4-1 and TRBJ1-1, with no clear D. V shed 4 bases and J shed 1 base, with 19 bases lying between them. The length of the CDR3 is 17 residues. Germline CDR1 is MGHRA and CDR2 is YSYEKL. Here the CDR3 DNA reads TGCGCCAGCAGCCCTTACGGCGTCCGGTTCGGGAACACTGAAGCTTTCTTT. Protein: CASSPYGVRFGNTEAFF.

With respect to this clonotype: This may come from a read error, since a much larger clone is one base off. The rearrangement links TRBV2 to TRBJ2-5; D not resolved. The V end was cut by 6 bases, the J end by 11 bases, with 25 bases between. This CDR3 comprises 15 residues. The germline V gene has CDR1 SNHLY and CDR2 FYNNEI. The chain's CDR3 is CASRLGLGSYNEQYF. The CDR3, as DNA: TGTGCCAGCAGATTAGGCCTCGGTAGCTACAATGAGCAGTACTTC.

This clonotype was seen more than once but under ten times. This chain's CDR3 is CASSQDARGRINEKLFF. CDR3 in DNA: TGTGCCAGCAGCCAAGATGCCAGGGGGCGAATTAATGAAAAACTGTTTTTT. The chain recombines TRBV4-2 with TRBJ1-4, with 8 bases that match TRBD1. Germline trimming cut 0 bases from V and 4 bases from J; bases unmatched to any gene: 7. Per the germline V gene, CDR1 is LGHNA and CDR2 is YNFKEQ. There are 17 residues in the CDR3.

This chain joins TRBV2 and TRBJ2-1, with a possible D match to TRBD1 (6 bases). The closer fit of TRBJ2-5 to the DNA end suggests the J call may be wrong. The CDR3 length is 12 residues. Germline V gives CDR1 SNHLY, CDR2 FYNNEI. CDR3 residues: CASSAQGETQYF. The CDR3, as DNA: TGTGCCAGCAGTGCCCAGGGGGAGACCCAGTACTTC.

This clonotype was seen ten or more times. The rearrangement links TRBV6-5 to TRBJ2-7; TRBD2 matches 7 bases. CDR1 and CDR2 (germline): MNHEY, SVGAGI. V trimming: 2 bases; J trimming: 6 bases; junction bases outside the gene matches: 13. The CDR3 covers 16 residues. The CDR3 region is CASSYVPGLYLFEQYF. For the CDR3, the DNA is TGTGCCAGCAGTTACGTCCCGGGACTATATCTGTTCGAGCAGTACTTC.

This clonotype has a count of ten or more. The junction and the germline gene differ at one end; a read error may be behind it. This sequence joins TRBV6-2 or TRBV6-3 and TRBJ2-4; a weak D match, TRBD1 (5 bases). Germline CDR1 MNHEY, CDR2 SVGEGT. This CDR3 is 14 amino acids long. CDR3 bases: TGTGCCAGCAGCAATGGTAGGGGATTGAGGATGAGGTTCTTC. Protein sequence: CASSNGRGLRMRFF.

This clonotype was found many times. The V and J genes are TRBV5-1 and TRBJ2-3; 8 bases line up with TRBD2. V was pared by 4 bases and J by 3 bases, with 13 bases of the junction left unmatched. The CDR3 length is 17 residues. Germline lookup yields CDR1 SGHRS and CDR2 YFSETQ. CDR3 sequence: CASSLSPDIAGTDTQYF. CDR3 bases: TGCGCCAGCAGCCTCTCTCCTGATATAGCGGGGACAGATACGCAGTATTTT.

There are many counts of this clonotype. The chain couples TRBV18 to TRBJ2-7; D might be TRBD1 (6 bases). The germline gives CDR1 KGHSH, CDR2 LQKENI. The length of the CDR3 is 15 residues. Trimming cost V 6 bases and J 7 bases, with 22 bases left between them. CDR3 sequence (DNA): TGTGCCAGCTCGTGGACAGCTAGACTACGTTGGGAGCAGTACTTC. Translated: CASSWTARLRWEQYF.

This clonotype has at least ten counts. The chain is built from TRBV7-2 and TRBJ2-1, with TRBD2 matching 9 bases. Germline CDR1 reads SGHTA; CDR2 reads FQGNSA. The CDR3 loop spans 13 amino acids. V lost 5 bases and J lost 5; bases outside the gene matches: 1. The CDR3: CASSRLADNEQFF. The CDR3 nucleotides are TGTGCCAGCAGCCGACTAGCGGACAATGAGCAGTTCTTC.

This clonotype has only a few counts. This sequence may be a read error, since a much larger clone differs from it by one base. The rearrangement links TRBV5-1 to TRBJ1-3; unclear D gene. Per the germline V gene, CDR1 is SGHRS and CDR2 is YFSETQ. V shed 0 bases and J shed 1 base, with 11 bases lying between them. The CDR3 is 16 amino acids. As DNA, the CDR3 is TGCGCCAGCAGCTTGGGACATCGAGTTTCTGGAAACACCATATATTTT. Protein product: CASSLGHRVSGNTIYF.

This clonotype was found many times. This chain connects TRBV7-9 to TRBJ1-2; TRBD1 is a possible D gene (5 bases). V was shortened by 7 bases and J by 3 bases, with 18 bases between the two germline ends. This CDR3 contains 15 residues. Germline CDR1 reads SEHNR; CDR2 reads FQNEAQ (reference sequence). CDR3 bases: TGTGCCAGCATCCCCGGAGGGGTAACATACTATGGCTACACCTTC. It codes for CASIPGGVTYYGYTF. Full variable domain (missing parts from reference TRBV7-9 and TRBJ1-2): DTGVSQNPRHKITKRGQNVTFRCDPISEHNRLYWYRQTLGQGPEFLTYFQNEAQLEKSRLLSDRFSAERPKGSFSTLEIQRTEQGDSAMYLCASIPGGVTYYGYTFGSGTRLTVV.

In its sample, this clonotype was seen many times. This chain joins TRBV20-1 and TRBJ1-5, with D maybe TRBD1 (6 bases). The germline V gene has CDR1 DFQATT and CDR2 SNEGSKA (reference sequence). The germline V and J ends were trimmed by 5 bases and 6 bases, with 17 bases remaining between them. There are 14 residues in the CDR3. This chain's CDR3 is CSAGGQGMGQPQHF. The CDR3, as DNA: TGCAGTGCTGGCGGGCAGGGGATGGGTCAGCCCCAGCATTTT.

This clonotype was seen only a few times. The CDR3 bases are TGTGCCAGCACCGTGACCCATCCGGGCGGGACCGGGGAGCTGTTTTTT. This translates into CASTVTHPGGTGELFF. This chain connects TRBV28 to TRBJ2-2, with a weak D call TRBD2 (5 bases). Per the germline V gene, CDR1 is MDHEN and CDR2 is SYDVKM. This CDR3 spans 16 amino acids. With 7 bases removed from V and 5 bases from J, the gap between germline ends came to 20 bases.

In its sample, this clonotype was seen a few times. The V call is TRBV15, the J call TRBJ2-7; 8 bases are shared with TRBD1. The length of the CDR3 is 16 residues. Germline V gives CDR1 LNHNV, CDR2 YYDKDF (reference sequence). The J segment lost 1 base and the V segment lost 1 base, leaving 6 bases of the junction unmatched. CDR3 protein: CATSRVTGTGSYEQYF. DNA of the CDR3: TGTGCCACCAGCAGAGTTACCGGGACAGGTTCCTACGAGCAGTACTTC.

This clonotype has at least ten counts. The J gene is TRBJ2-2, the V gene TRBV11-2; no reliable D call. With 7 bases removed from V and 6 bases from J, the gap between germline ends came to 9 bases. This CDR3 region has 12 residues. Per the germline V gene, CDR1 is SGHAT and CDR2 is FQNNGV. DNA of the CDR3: TGTGCCAGCACTTCCCCGGCCGGGGAGCTGTTTTTT. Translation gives CASTSPAGELFF.

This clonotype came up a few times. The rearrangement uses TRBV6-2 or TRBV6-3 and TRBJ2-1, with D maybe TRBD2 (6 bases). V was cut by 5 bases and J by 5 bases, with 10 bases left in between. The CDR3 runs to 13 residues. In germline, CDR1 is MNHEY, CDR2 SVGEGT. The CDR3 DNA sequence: TGTGCCAGCAGTGGACTATCCAACAATGAGCAGTTCTTC. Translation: CASSGLSNNEQFF.

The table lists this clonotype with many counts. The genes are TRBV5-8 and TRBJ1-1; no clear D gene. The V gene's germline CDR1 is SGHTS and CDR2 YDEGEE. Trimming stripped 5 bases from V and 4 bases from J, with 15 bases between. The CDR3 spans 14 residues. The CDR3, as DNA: TGTGCCAGCAGGCGGGCCTTGGGGAGCACTGAAGCTTTCTTT. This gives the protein CASRRALGSTEAFF.

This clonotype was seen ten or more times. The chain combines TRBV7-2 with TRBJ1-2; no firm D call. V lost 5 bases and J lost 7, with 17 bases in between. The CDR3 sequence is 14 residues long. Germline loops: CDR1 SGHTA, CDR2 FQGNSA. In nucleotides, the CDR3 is TGTGCCAGCAGCGCCCAACCCAAAGCCTCTGGCTACACCTTC. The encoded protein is CASSAQPKASGYTF.

Written as DNA, the CDR3 is TGTGCCAGCAGCTCGACCGGGACAGCTTCGTTTCAGTACTTC. Its protein product is CASSSTGTASFQYF. The chain has TRBV5-4 and TRBJ2-7, with 7 nucleotides matching TRBD1. This CDR3 comprises 14 residues. V was clipped by 3 bases and J by 10 bases; unmatched bases: 13. Germline CDR1 is SGHNT and CDR2 is YYREEE (reference sequence).